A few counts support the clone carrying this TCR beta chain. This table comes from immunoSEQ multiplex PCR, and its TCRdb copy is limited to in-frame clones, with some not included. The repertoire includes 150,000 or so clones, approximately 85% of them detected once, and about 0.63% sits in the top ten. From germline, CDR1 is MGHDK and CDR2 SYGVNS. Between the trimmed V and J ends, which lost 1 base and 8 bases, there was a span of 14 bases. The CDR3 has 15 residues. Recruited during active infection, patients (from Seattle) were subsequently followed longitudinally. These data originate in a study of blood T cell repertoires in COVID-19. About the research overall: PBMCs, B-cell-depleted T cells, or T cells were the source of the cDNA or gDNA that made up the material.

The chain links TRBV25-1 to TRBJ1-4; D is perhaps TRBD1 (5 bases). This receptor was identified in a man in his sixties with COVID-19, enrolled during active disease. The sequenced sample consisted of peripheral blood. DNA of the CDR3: TGTGCCAGCAGTGAATCGGAGTTGCGGGGGGAAAAACTGTTTTTT. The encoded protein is CASSESELRGEKLFF.